The following is a T cell receptor (beta chain) sequence with its context. Researchers ran the PCR with 60 Vbeta and 13 Jbeta primers. This table comes from immunoSEQ multiplex PCR, and its TCRdb copy is limited to in-frame clones, with some not included. This table has roughly 170,000 clones, 84% appearing once. Germline lookup yields CDR1 SGHTA and CDR2 FQGNSA. The CDR3 consists of 14 residues. Between the trimmed V and J ends, which lost 1 base and 0 bases, there was a span of 4 bases. These data originate in a study of cytomegalovirus exposure and HLA in healthy donors. The receptor was isolated from a girl aged 5 to 17 in good health and CMV-seropositive. V gene TRBV7-2 combines with J gene TRBJ1-5; D gene uncertain. Material for sequencing was PBMCs. CDR3 region: CASSLVNSNQPQHF. The DNA for the CDR3 is TGTGCCAGCAGCTTAGTAAATAGCAATCAGCCCCAGCATTTT.